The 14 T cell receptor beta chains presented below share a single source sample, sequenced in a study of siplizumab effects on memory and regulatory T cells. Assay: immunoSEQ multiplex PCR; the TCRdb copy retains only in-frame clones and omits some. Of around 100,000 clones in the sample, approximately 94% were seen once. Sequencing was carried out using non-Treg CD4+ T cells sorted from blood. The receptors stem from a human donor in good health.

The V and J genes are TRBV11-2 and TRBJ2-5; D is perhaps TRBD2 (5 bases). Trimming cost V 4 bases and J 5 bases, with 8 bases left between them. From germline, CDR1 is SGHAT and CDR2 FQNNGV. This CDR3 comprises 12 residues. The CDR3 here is CASSSGGETQYF. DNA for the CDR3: TGTGCCAGCAGCTCGGGCGGGGAGACCCAGTACTTC. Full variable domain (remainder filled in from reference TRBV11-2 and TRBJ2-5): EAGVAQSPRYKIIEKRQSVAFWCNPISGHATLYWYQQILGQGPKLLIQFQNNGVVDDSQLPKDRFSAERLKGVDSTLKIQPAKLEDSAVYLCASSSGGETQYFGPGTRLLVL.

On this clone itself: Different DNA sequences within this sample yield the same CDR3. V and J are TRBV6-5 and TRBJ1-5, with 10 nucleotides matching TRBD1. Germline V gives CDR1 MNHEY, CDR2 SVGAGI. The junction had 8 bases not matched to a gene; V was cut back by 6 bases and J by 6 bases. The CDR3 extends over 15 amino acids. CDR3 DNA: TGTGCCAGCAGCCCCGGGACAGGGGTCCGTCAGCCCCAGCATTTT. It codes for CASSPGTGVRQPQHF.

Written as DNA, the CDR3 is TGTGCCAGTAGTATAGGTACGATTGAGACCCAGTACTTC. It translates to CASSIGTIETQYF. The chain links TRBV19 to TRBJ2-5; D is undetermined. CDR3 length equals 13 residues. The V gene's germline CDR1 is LNHDA and CDR2 SQIVND (reference sequence). Between the trimmed V and J ends, which lost 1 base and 5 bases, there was a span of 8 bases.

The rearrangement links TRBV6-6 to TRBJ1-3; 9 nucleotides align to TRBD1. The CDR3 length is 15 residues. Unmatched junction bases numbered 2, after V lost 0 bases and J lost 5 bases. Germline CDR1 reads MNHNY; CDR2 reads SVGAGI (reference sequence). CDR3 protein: CASSYSGQGRNTIYF. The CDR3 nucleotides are TGTGCCAGCAGTTACTCAGGACAGGGGAGAAACACCATATATTTT.

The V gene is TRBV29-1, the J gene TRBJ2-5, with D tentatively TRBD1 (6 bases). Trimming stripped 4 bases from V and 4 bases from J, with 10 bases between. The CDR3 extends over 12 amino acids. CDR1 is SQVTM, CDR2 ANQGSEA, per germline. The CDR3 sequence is CSVVSRGETQYF. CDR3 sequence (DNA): TGCAGCGTTGTCTCCAGGGGAGAGACCCAGTACTTC.

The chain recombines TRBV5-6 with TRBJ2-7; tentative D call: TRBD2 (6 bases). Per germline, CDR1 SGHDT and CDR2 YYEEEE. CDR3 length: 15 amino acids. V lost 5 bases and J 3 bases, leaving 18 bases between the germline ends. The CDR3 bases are TGTGCCAGCAGTCCTGATCCTAGCGTCGTCTACGAGCAGTACTTC. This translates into CASSPDPSVVYEQYF.

The CDR3 coding sequence is TGTGCCAGCAGCGTAGGCAGGGTCCGCCAAGAGACCCAGTACTTC. It yields the protein CASSVGRVRQETQYF. The rearrangement uses TRBV9 and TRBJ2-5, with D possibly matching TRBD1 (5 bases). V was pared by 0 bases and J by 1 base, with 10 bases between. The germline gives CDR1 SGDLS, CDR2 YYNGEE. The CDR3 has 15 amino acids.

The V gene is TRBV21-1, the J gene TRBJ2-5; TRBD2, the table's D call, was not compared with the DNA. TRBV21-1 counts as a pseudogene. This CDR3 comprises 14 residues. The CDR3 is CASSHAGGQETQYF. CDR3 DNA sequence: TGTGCCAGCAGCCACGCCGGGGGCCAAGAGACCCAGTACTTC.

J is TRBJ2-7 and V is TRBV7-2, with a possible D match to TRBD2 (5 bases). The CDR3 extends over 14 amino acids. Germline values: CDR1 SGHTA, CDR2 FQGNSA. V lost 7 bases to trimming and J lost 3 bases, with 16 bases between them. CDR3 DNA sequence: TGTGCCAGCATTCCCGGACGGGGTTACTACGAGCAGTACTTC. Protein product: CASIPGRGYYEQYF.

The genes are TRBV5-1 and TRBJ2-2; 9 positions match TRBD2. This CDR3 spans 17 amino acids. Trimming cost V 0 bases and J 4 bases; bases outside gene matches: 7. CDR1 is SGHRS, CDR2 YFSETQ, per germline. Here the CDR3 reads CASSLALGLAPTGELFF. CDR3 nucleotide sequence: TGCGCCAGCAGCTTGGCTCTGGGACTAGCTCCCACCGGGGAGCTGTTTTTT.

The CDR3 reads CASSLAGNTEAFF. CDR3 coding DNA: TGTGCCAGCAGCTTGGCGGGGAACACTGAAGCTTTCTTT. V gene TRBV5-4 combines with J gene TRBJ1-1; D is undetermined. The CDR3 covers 13 residues. Per the germline V gene, CDR1 is SGHNT and CDR2 is YYREEE (reference sequence). The V end was cut by 0 bases, the J end by 1 base, with 4 bases between.

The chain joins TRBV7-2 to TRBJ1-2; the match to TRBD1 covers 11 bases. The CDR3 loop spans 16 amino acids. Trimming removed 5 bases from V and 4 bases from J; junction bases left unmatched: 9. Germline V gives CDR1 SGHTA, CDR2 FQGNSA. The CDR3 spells CASSLLWTGGIYGYTF. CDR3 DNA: TGTGCCAGCAGCCTTCTGTGGACAGGGGGCATCTATGGCTACACCTTC.

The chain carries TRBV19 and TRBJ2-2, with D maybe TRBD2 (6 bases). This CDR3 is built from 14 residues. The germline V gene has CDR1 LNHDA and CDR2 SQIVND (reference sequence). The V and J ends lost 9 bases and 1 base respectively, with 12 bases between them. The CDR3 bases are TGTGCCAGCCCAACGGGGGTGAACACCGGGGAGCTGTTTTTT. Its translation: CASPTGVNTGELFF.

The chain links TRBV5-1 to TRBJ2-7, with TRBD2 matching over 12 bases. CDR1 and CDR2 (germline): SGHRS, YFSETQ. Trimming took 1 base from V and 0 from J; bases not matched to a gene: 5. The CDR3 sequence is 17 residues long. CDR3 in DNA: TGCGCCAGCAGCTTGTGGAGGACTAGCGGGATCTCCTACGAGCAGTACTTC. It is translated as CASSLWRTSGISYEQYF.